These 2 T cell receptor beta chains were sequenced from one sample in a study of early T cells in non-severe SARS-CoV-2 infection. Using its own MiXCR run on the 5' RACE reads, TCRdb lists one record per CDR3 protein. The top ten hold 4.5% to 6% of the sample, which has fewer than 95,000 distinct CDR3 sequences, around 16% seen once. The sequencing here drew on whole blood, taken at baseline. These receptors were obtained from an adult who was a healthcare worker with PCR-confirmed SARS-CoV-2 infection or an uninfected control (not recorded which).

This clonotype was picked up a small number of times. V is TRBV10-2 and J is TRBJ2-1; the D gene is possibly TRBD2 (5 bases). Germline V lookup: CDR1 WSHSY, CDR2 SAAADI. The CDR3 has 12 residues. V shed 0 bases and J shed 15 bases, with 12 bases lying between them. This CDR3 reads CASSESALRGFF. The CDR3 coding sequence is TGCGCCAGCAGTGAGTCGGCTCTTCGGGGGTTCTTC.

This clonotype was observed a handful of times. A read error may account for a junction end that differs from germline. J is TRBJ1-1 and V is TRBV6-2 or TRBV6-3, with D unresolved. The germline V gene has CDR1 MNHEY and CDR2 SVGEGT. The length of the CDR3 is 13 residues. The CDR3 bases are TGTGCCAGCAGATTCGACCCGAACACTGAAGTTTTCTTT. Protein product: CASRFDPNTEVFF.